This is a list of T cell receptor beta chains from one sample in a study of T-cell memory formation after mild COVID-19. TCRdb used MiXCR to reprocess the 5' RACE reads, holding one entry per CDR3 protein. Here the sample spans 450,000 or so distinct CDR3 sequences, approximately 23% being singletons. Material for sequencing was PBMCs or a T cell subset sorted from them (not recorded which). These receptors came from an adult woman who had mild COVID-19 (a few samples of this study predate the infection). Cell type and time point are not known. Each CDR3 is given with its conserved first and last residue. D genes are given only for firm matches. Rows may omit the clone size; those that give it use once, few, many or a size class.

NA	few	TRBJ1-6	TRBV7-8	TGTGCCAGCAGCCAGGGCGGGGGGCTAGACTATAATTCACCCCTCCACTTT	CASSQGGGLDYNSPLHF
NA	NA	TRBJ1-2	TRBV9	TGTGCCAGCAGCGTAGAACCGGGACCGGTCTATGGCTACACCTTC	CASSVEPGPVYGYTF
NA	NA	TRBJ1-6	TRBV4-1	TGCGCCAGCAGCCAAGTGTCGGGGGGCGCGGAGAATTCACCCCTCCACTTT	CASSQVSGGAENSPLHF
TRBD2	NA	TRBJ2-7	TRBV10-3	TGTGCCATCAGTGTGAGTAGCGGGACTCCCTACGAGCAGTACTTC	CAISVSSGTPYEQYF
NA	NA	TRBJ1-1	TRBV18	TGTGCCAGCTCACCACCGAGGCCAAACACTGAAGCTTTCTTT	CASSPPRPNTEAFF
TRBD1	NA	TRBJ1-2	TRBV6-4	TGTGCCAGCAGGGCACAGGGGGCGCAGGGCTACACCTTC	CASRAQGAQGYTF
NA	NA	TRBJ1-6	TRBV4-1	TGCGCCAGCAGCCCATTGCAGAGCTCCTATAATTCACCCCTCCACTTT	CASSPLQSSYNSPLHF
NA	NA	TRBJ2-4	TRBV12-3/TRBV12-4	TGTGCCAGCAGTTCCGGACCCCCGGAGGGGGTTCAGTACTTC	CASSSGPPEGVQYF
TRBD1	NA	TRBJ1-1	TRBV12-3/TRBV12-4	TGTGCCAGCAGTTCACAGGGGGCTCCCTTGAACACTGAAGCTTTCTTT	CASSSQGAPLNTEAFF
NA	NA	TRBJ1-1	TRBV12-3/TRBV12-4	TGTGCCAGCAGCCAACCGGGCGAAGCTTTCTTT	CASSQPGEAFF
NA	few	TRBJ1-1	TRBV21-1	TGTGCCAGCAGCAAAGAAGCGGGTTGGGGTAAGGCTTTCTTT	CASSKEAGWGKAFF
TRBD1	NA	TRBJ1-5	TRBV7-9	TGTGCCAGCAGCGGACAGGGTGATCAGCCCCAGCATTTT	CASSGQGDQPQHF
NA	NA	TRBJ1-2	TRBV7-3	TGTGCCAGCAGCTTGACAGGTTACTATGGCTACACCTTC	CASSLTGYYGYTF
TRBD1	few	TRBJ1-2	TRBV12-3/TRBV12-4	TGTGCCAGCAGTAGGGACAGGGTCGGCTATGGCTACACCTTC	CASSRDRVGYGYTF
NA	NA	TRBJ2-1	TRBV7-9	TGTGCCAGCAGCTCCCCGGACACGATCAATGAGCAGTTCTTC	CASSSPDTINEQFF
NA	few	TRBJ2-3	TRBV10-2	TGCGCCAGCAGTGAGCATAGCCCGAGCGATACGCAGTATTTT	CASSEHSPSDTQYF
TRBD2	NA	TRBJ2-7	TRBV5-1	TGCGCCAGCAGCAAGGGGACTAGCGGAGCCTACGAGCAGTACTTC	CASSKGTSGAYEQYF
TRBD1	NA	TRBJ2-4	TRBV5-1	TGCGCCAGCAGCTTTACAGGGGCAGAGAGGGAAAACATTCAGTACTTC	CASSFTGAERENIQYF
TRBD1	NA	TRBJ2-1	TRBV12-3/TRBV12-4	TGTGCCAGCAGGGACAGGGGGCTCAATGAGCAGTTCTTC	CASRDRGLNEQFF
NA	NA	TRBJ2-2	TRBV24-1	TGTGCCACCAGTGATTGGACAATCGAGGGAACCGGGGAGCTGTTTTTT	CATSDWTIEGTGELFF
NA	once	TRBJ1-2	TRBV12-3/TRBV12-4	TGTGCCAGCAGCCTGATTGGGGGGGGCAACTATGGCTACACCTTC	CASSLIGGGNYGYTF
NA	NA	TRBJ2-7	TRBV7-9	TGTGCCAGCAGCCCCCTTTACCCTTGGGGAGGAGTGTACGAGCAGTACTTC	CASSPLYPWGGVYEQYF
NA	NA	TRBJ1-5	TRBV12-3/TRBV12-4	TGTGCCAGCAGTCCCCTGGATCAGCCCCAGCATTTT	CASSPLDQPQHF
NA	few	TRBJ2-5	TRBV7-2	TGTGCCAGCAGCTTAGTAGTGAGGACAGGAGGTTATAGCGGAGAGACCCAGTACTTC	CASSLVVRTGGYSGETQYF
NA	once	TRBJ1-2	TRBV6-5	TGTGCCAGCAGTTACTCGAGTATTGGGTTAACTAACTATGGCTACACCTTC	CASSYSSIGLTNYGYTF